These 11 T cell receptor beta chains were all obtained from the same sample, sequenced in a study of T-cell memory formation after mild COVID-19. One entry per CDR3 protein results from TCRdb running MiXCR on the 5' RACE reads. The sample consists of about 450,000 distinct CDR3 sequences, under 25% of them appearing once. Sequenced sample: PBMCs or a T cell subset sorted from them (not recorded which). The receptors were sampled from an adult woman who had mild COVID-19 (a few samples of this study predate the infection). Cell type and time point are not known.

This clonotype has a handful of counts. V gene TRBV20-1 combines with J gene TRBJ1-2; 7 bases are shared with TRBD1. The germline CDR1 and CDR2 sequences are DFQATT and SNEGSKA (reference sequence). This CDR3 is 12 amino acids long. The V and J ends lost 1 base and 9 bases, in that order; junction bases with no gene match: 5. CDR3 DNA: TGCAGTGCTAGAGGACAGGGACGGAGCTACACCTTC. Translating it yields CSARGQGRSYTF.

V and J are TRBV7-2 and TRBJ2-1; D is possibly TRBD1 (6 bases). The CDR3 consists of 14 residues. CDR1 and CDR2 from the germline V gene are SGHTA and FQGNSA. Trimming shortened V by 1 base and J by 12 bases, and 16 bases separated the two germline ends. The chain's CDR3 is CASSLGGHPTGQFF. CDR3 nucleotide sequence: TGTGCCAGCAGCTTAGGGGGACACCCCACCGGGCAGTTCTTC.

This clonotype was seen a handful of times. The chain links TRBV5-1 to TRBJ1-1, with 8 bases fitting TRBD1. V was pared by 3 bases and J by 5 bases, with 12 bases of the junction left unmatched. This CDR3 is 16 amino acids long. CDR1 and CDR2 (germline): SGHRS, YFSETQ. The CDR3 DNA reads TGCGCCAGCAGCTCCTTACCGACAGGGGAGGTTACTGAAGCTTTCTTT. This sequence encodes CASSSLPTGEVTEAFF.

This clonotype was observed a handful of times. The chain links TRBV4-1 to TRBJ1-1; D not certain. From germline, CDR1 is MGHRA and CDR2 YSYEKL. This CDR3 has 15 residues. Trimming took off 2 bases at V and 3 bases at J, with 13 bases between the two ends. The CDR3 protein is CASSQTRHEYTEAFF. The CDR3 DNA reads TGCGCCAGCAGCCAAACCCGTCACGAGTACACTGAAGCTTTCTTT.

This clonotype appeared a few times. CDR3 loop: CATSNDGPPGTQYF. DNA for the CDR3: TGTGCCACCAGCAACGACGGGCCGCCTGGGACCCAGTACTTC. The chain recombines TRBV15 with TRBJ2-5; D remains unclear. This CDR3 contains 14 residues. The germline CDR1 and CDR2 sequences are LNHNV and YYDKDF (reference sequence). The V end was cut by 4 bases, the J end by 7 bases, with 16 bases between.

This clonotype was seen many times. The J gene is TRBJ1-2, the V gene TRBV12-3 or TRBV12-4; 7 nucleotides line up with TRBD1. V lost 5 bases and J lost 4; bases outside the gene matches: 7. The CDR3 runs 14 residues. CDR3 DNA sequence: TGTGCCAGCAGTGCACAGGGGTTGTCCTATGGCTACACCTTC. It encodes CASSAQGLSYGYTF.

This clonotype occurred a few times. This chain joins TRBV9 and TRBJ2-3; D perhaps matches TRBD1 (6 bases). Germline V gene data show CDR1 as SGDLS and CDR2 as YYNGEE. Trimming removed 0 bases at V and 3 bases at J, with 8 bases between. The CDR3 runs to 14 residues. DNA for the CDR3: TGTGCCAGCAGCGTAGGACAGGTAACAGATACGCAGTATTTT. It translates to CASSVGQVTDTQYF.

This clonotype has just a few counts. This chain joins TRBV5-1 and TRBJ1-1; TRBD1 might be the D (6 bases). Trimming left V 4 bases short and J 11 bases short, with 21 bases between. This CDR3 comprises 14 residues. Germline-derived CDR1 and CDR2 are SGHRS and YFSETQ. In DNA form, the CDR3 reads TGCGCCAGCAGCCCCGAATCCGCAGGGGTGGGCGCTTTCTTT. Amino acids: CASSPESAGVGAFF.

This clonotype occurred a few times. A junction boundary mismatches the germline segment, possibly from a read error. The V call is TRBV20-1, the J call TRBJ2-4, with 7 bases aligning to TRBD1. CDR1 DFQATT and CDR2 SNEGSKA come from the germline V gene (reference sequence). This CDR3 is built from 13 residues. The CDR3 DNA follows: TGCAGTGCTCAGCTCTTCTCGACAGGGCCTTTGGACTTC. Translation: CSAQLFSTGPLDF.

The chain employs TRBV18 and TRBJ2-2, with D uncertain. This CDR3 has 14 amino acids. The germline CDR1 and CDR2 sequences are KGHSH and LQKENI. Trimming took 2 bases from V and 7 from J, leaving 11 bases between them. The CDR3 DNA is TGTGCCAGCTCACCAGGCGCAGGCAGCGGGGAGCTGTTTTTT. It codes for CASSPGAGSGELFF.

This clonotype turned up a few times. CDR3 region: CSVEDGGSSTEAFF. CDR3 nucleotide sequence: TGCAGCGTTGAAGATGGAGGGAGTAGCACTGAAGCTTTCTTT. This chain joins TRBV29-1 and TRBJ1-1; D call uncertain. Per the germline V gene, CDR1 is SQVTM and CDR2 is ANQGSEA. The V end was cut by 0 bases, the J end by 4 bases, with 12 bases between. The CDR3 totals 14 residues. The complete variable domain, with remaining parts taken from reference TRBV29-1 and TRBJ1-1, reads SAVISQKPSRDICQRGTSLTIQCQVDSQVTMMFWYRQQPGQSLTLIATANQGSEATYESGFVIDKFPISRPNLTFSTLTVSNMSPEDSSIYLCSVEDGGSSTEAFFGQGTRLTVV.